The sequence of this T cell receptor beta chain was determined in a study of T cell changes during pregnancy in multiple sclerosis. The protocol was immunoSEQ multiplex PCR, while the TCRdb copy is restricted to in-frame clones and leaves out a portion. The sample gives some 70,000 clones, almost 95% of which show up once; approximately 3% is in the top ten. Losses at the gene ends were 3 bases for V and 4 bases for J; bases not matched to a gene: 6. There are 15 residues in the CDR3. Germline CDR1 and CDR2: SGHDN and FVKESK. The sequence derives from a female donor in good health, enrolled as a control in a pregnancy study. The material sequenced was CD8+ T cells from peripheral blood mononuclear cells, taken in the third trimester of pregnancy. The rearrangement uses TRBV14 and TRBJ2-7, with 10 positions matching TRBD2. The CDR3 is CASSHWTSGMYEQYF. In DNA form, the CDR3 reads TGTGCCAGCAGCCATTGGACTAGCGGCATGTACGAGCAGTACTTC.